These 29 T cell receptor beta chains were sequenced from one sample in a study of T cells in narcolepsy. Repertoires were generated with immunoSEQ multiplex PCR, while TCRdb's copy carries only in-frame clones and drops some. This sample has fewer than 40,000 clones; approximately 80% occur once, and the top ten carry roughly 1.2%. Sample: CD45RA- memory CD4+ T cells from PBMCs. Receptors originate from a human donor with narcolepsy.

Relative to its sample, this clone is medium-sized. The CDR3 DNA is TGTGCCAGCACAGGGATGGGAACTAATGAAAAACTGTTTTTT. The encoded protein is CASTGMGTNEKLFF. The rearrangement joins TRBV6-1 to TRBJ1-4; D is possibly TRBD1 (5 bases). CDR3 length: 14 residues. Germline-derived CDR1 and CDR2 are MNHNS and SASEGT. V was shortened by 7 bases and J by 1 base, with 10 bases between the two germline ends.

Comments on this clone: The conserved phenylalanine or tryptophan is not found at the CDR3 terminus, so this likely reflects a read error. The DNA is left out, because the CDR3 cannot be placed on it with certainty; the CDR3 is given as TCRdb lists it. J is TRBJ2-3 and V is TRBV5-6; the D call in the table, TRBD2, was not verified against the DNA. Germline assignment: CDR1 SGHDT and CDR2 YYEEEE. The CDR3 has 13 residues if both end residues are counted. CDR3 in amino acids: CASSFTSGLAAWV.

This rearrangement joins TRBV28 to TRBJ1-5; possibly TRBD1 for D (5 bases). This CDR3 comprises 17 residues. V was shortened by 8 bases and J by 1 base, with 21 bases between the two germline ends. Germline V gene data show CDR1 as MDHEN and CDR2 as SYDVKM. The CDR3 is CASPPPGLYLSNQPQHF. Here the CDR3 DNA reads TGTGCCAGCCCCCCCCCAGGGCTTTATCTGAGCAATCAGCCCCAGCATTTT.

V gene TRBV5-6 combines with J gene TRBJ1-2; TRBD1 is a possible D gene (6 bases). CDR3 length equals 12 residues. Trimming removed 5 bases from V and 7 bases from J, with 12 bases in between. CDR1 SGHDT and CDR2 YYEEEE come from the germline V gene. The CDR3 region has the DNA TGTGCCAGCAGGCCACAGGGTGTTGGCTACACCTTC. Amino acids: CASRPQGVGYTF.

The chain combines TRBV6-5 with TRBJ1-6; 7 positions agree with TRBD1. This CDR3 spans 14 amino acids. V shed 5 bases and J 9 bases; nucleotides not matched to a gene: 7. CDR1 and CDR2 from the germline V gene are MNHEY and SVGAGI. The CDR3, as DNA: TGTGCCAGCAGTACCAGGGGGATAAGTTCACCCCTCCACTTT. Its protein product is CASSTRGISSPLHF.

The rearrangement uses TRBV5-4 and TRBJ2-1; D ambiguous. The CDR3 runs to 13 residues. V was pared by 4 bases and J by 8 bases, with 13 bases between. CDR1 is SGHNT and CDR2 is YYREEE in the germline V gene (reference sequence). CDR3 DNA sequence: TGTGCCAGCAGCCTCCCCGAGCTCCATGAGCAGTTCTTC. Amino acids: CASSLPELHEQFF.

This clone was seen just once. The chain's CDR3 is CATSRDRDSPNEKLFF. DNA for the CDR3: TGTGCCACCAGCAGAGACAGGGACAGCCCTAATGAAAAACTGTTTTTT. The chain carries TRBV15 and TRBJ1-4, with 7 bases fitting TRBD1. J gave up 3 bases and V 0 bases, and 4 bases lay outside the gene matches. Per the germline V gene, CDR1 is LNHNV and CDR2 is YYDKDF (reference sequence). The CDR3 totals 16 residues.

This clone was recorded once. V gene TRBV10-2 combines with J gene TRBJ2-2; D remains unclear. This CDR3 comprises 12 residues. The V gene's germline CDR1 is WSHSY and CDR2 SAAADI. V gave up 5 bases and J gave up 9 bases, with 10 bases separating them. The CDR3 bases are TGCGCCAGCAGTCTTGGGCCCCGGGAGCTGTTTTTT. Protein product: CASSLGPRELFF.

V and J are TRBV6-4 and TRBJ2-3; 9 bases match TRBD1. The CDR3 is 14 amino acids. CDR1 and CDR2 from the germline V gene are MRHNA and SNTAGT. V trimming: 5 bases; J trimming: 6 bases; junction bases outside the gene matches: 6. The CDR3 region is CASSPGQGPDTQYF. In DNA, the CDR3 is TGTGCCAGCAGTCCGGGACAGGGACCGGATACGCAGTATTTT.

The chain recombines TRBV2 with TRBJ2-1; 10 bases are shared with TRBD2. Germline assignment: CDR1 SNHLY and CDR2 FYNNEI. The length of the CDR3 is 15 residues. Losses at the gene ends were 4 bases for V and 9 bases for J; bases not matched to a gene: 9. Written as DNA, the CDR3 is TGTGCCAGCAGTGTGGGCCAGCGGGGGGGCCTTGAGCAGTTCTTC. Protein product: CASSVGQRGGLEQFF.

The chain couples TRBV5-4 to TRBJ2-2, with 8 positions matching TRBD2. Trimming took 4 bases from V and 1 from J; bases not matched to a gene: 3. The CDR3 is 15 amino acids. Germline CDR1 is SGHNT and CDR2 is YYREEE (reference sequence). The CDR3 reads CASSAGLENTGELFF. The CDR3 coding sequence is TGTGCCAGCAGCGCGGGACTAGAGAACACCGGGGAGCTGTTTTTT.

J is TRBJ1-3 and V is TRBV6-1, with 9 bases aligning to TRBD1. The germline V gene encodes CDR1 MNHNS and CDR2 SASEGT. J lost 0 bases, V lost 6 bases, and 3 bases had no gene match. The CDR3 has 15 amino acids. The CDR3 DNA reads as TGTGCCAGCAGGGGACAGGGAGTCTCTGGAAACACCATATATTTT. This translates into CASRGQGVSGNTIYF.

The chain links TRBV23-1 to TRBJ2-3; D may be TRBD2 (5 bases). TRBV23-1 qualifies as an ORF whose function is uncertain. The V gene lost 10 bases and the J gene lost 2 bases, with 10 bases spanning the gap. The CDR3 has 12 amino acids. The CDR3 coding sequence is TGCGCCAACTGGACTCTCACAGATACGCAGTATTTT. Protein: CANWTLTDTQYF.

Regarding this clone: The identical CDR3 is also encoded by other nucleotide sequences in the sample. The genes are TRBV14 and TRBJ1-1; D is possibly TRBD1 (6 bases). Trimming removed 0 bases at V and 5 bases at J, with 13 bases between. Germline V gives CDR1 SGHDN, CDR2 FVKESK. The CDR3 is 15 residues long. DNA of the CDR3: TGTGCCAGCAGCCAAGATCCCCAGGGGAAGACTGAAGCTTTCTTT. It translates to CASSQDPQGKTEAFF.

The sample holds one count of this clone. V is TRBV6-6 and J is TRBJ2-3; 10 bases are shared with TRBD1. The J segment lost 6 bases and the V segment lost 5 bases, leaving 8 bases of the junction unmatched. The CDR3 is 15 amino acids. Germline CDR1 MNHNY, CDR2 SVGAGI (reference sequence). DNA of the CDR3: TGTGCCAGCAGTGACCTTGACAGGGGGCTTGATACGCAGTATTTT. It translates to CASSDLDRGLDTQYF.

The sample holds a few counts of this clone. The chain has TRBV5-4 and TRBJ2-1, with D unclear. CDR1 and CDR2 (germline): SGHNT, YYREEE (reference sequence). This CDR3 has 13 residues. The V and J ends lost 6 bases and 5 bases respectively, with 12 bases between them. The CDR3 spells CASTLPGNNEQFF. CDR3 coding DNA: TGTGCCAGCACCCTGCCTGGTAACAATGAGCAGTTCTTC.

This rearrangement joins TRBV9 to TRBJ2-1; D unresolved. Trimming cost V 0 bases and J 0 bases, with 4 bases left between them. The CDR3 has 14 residues. Germline V CDR1 and CDR2: SGDLS, YYNGEE. The CDR3 spells CASSVGNSYNEQFF. The CDR3 region has the DNA TGTGCCAGCAGCGTAGGGAACTCCTACAATGAGCAGTTCTTC.

The V call is TRBV30, the J call TRBJ2-2, with D tentatively TRBD2 (5 bases). Between the trimmed V and J ends, which lost 4 bases and 4 bases, there was a span of 19 bases. Germline lookup yields CDR1 GTSNPN and CDR2 SVGIG (reference sequence). This CDR3 is built from 16 residues. In DNA form, the CDR3 reads TGTGCCTGGAAAACCGCTGGCGGGTGGGCCACCGGGGAGCTGTTTTTT. This encodes CAWKTAGGWATGELFF.

The rearrangement links TRBV2 to TRBJ1-2; no reliable D call. CDR1 is SNHLY and CDR2 is FYNNEI in the germline V gene. The CDR3 totals 11 residues. V shed 6 bases and J shed 9 bases, with 11 bases lying between them. In DNA, the CDR3 is TGTGCCAGCAGCCGGGCCCGAAGCTACACCTTC. Its translation is CASSRARSYTF.

The chain has TRBV6-5 and TRBJ2-7; TRBD1 matches at 7 bases. The J segment lost 6 bases and the V segment lost 6 bases, leaving 8 bases of the junction unmatched. Germline V lookup: CDR1 MNHEY, CDR2 SVGAGI. CDR3 size: 13 residues. The CDR3 DNA follows: TGTGCCAGCAGCCCACAGGGGCAGGTCGAGCAGTACTTC. Translation gives CASSPQGQVEQYF.

The chain uses TRBV5-1 and TRBJ1-3; D not certain. The V end was cut by 6 bases, the J end by 0 bases, with 10 bases between. There are 14 residues in the CDR3. Germline V gives CDR1 SGHRS, CDR2 YFSETQ. CDR3: CASNEGDSGNTIYF. The DNA for the CDR3 is TGCGCCAGCAACGAGGGAGACTCTGGAAACACCATATATTTT.

CDR3 nucleotides: TGCAGCGTTCTTCAGGGGGCGTCTGGAAACACCATATATTTT. Protein: CSVLQGASGNTIYF. V and J are TRBV29-1 and TRBJ1-3; TRBD1 matches 8 bases. V trimming: 5 bases; J trimming: 1 base; junction bases outside the gene matches: 4. Germline V lookup: CDR1 SQVTM, CDR2 ANQGSEA. The CDR3 spans 14 residues.

The chain has TRBV10-3 and TRBJ1-6; maybe TRBD1 (6 bases). CDR1 and CDR2 (germline): ENHRY, SYGVKD. The CDR3 length is 15 residues. The ends were cut back, 2 bases at V and 8 bases at J, with 13 bases in the middle. As DNA, the CDR3 is TGTGCCATCAGTGAGAGGGGTCCAGGGGATTCACCCCTCCACTTT. Protein product: CAISERGPGDSPLHF.

The chain joins TRBV19 to TRBJ2-5; D unclear. Per germline, CDR1 LNHDA and CDR2 SQIVND (reference sequence). Trimming took off 3 bases at V and 5 bases at J, with 4 bases between the two ends. The CDR3 runs to 11 residues. The CDR3 DNA follows: TGTGCCAGTAGTATTTCGGAGACCCAGTACTTC. Translated, it gives CASSISETQYF.

V is TRBV19 and J is TRBJ2-7; either TRBD1 or TRBD2 may fit D (5 bases each). In germline, CDR1 is LNHDA, CDR2 SQIVND (reference sequence). The CDR3 extends over 15 amino acids. With 4 bases removed from V and 2 bases from J, the gap between germline ends came to 15 bases. CDR3 residues: CASSTSSGTPYEQYF. CDR3 sequence (DNA): TGTGCCAGTAGTACCTCCTCTGGGACCCCCTACGAGCAGTACTTC.

This chain uses TRBV7-9 with TRBJ1-1; D is ambiguous. V was shortened by 5 bases and J by 4 bases, with 14 bases between the two germline ends. The CDR3 contains 14 residues. Per germline, CDR1 SEHNR and CDR2 FQNEAQ (reference sequence). The CDR3 protein is CASSHSGRATEAFF. CDR3 DNA: TGTGCCAGCAGCCACAGTGGAAGGGCCACTGAAGCTTTCTTT.

The gene calls are TRBV5-4 and TRBJ2-3, with 7 positions matching TRBD2. This CDR3 spans 17 amino acids. Trimming cost V 3 bases and J 2 bases; bases outside gene matches: 12. Per germline, CDR1 SGHNT and CDR2 YYREEE (reference sequence). For the CDR3, the DNA is TGTGCCAGCAGCTCGGGCTTGTCGCGGGGGTACACAGATACGCAGTATTTT. It specifies CASSSGLSRGYTDTQYF.

Notes on this clone: One end of the junction is discordant with germline, which a read error may explain. In the same sample, other DNA sequences code for this CDR3. This chain's CDR3 is CASSLGYSPNYGYTF. The CDR3 region has the DNA TGCGCCAGCAGCTTAGGGTACAGCCCTAACTATGGCTACACCTTC. V gene TRBV7-2 combines with J gene TRBJ1-2; no firm D call. Germline loops: CDR1 SGHTA, CDR2 FQGNSA. There are 15 residues in the CDR3.

The chain is built from TRBV5-1 and TRBJ2-2; TRBD2 is a possible D gene (6 bases). The germline gives CDR1 SGHRS, CDR2 YFSETQ. This CDR3 spans 14 amino acids. Deletions cut 5 bases from V and 4 bases from J, with 12 bases between. CDR3 DNA: TGCGCCAGCAGGGGGGGAGTTTCCACCGGGGAGCTGTTTTTT. Protein product: CASRGGVSTGELFF.